The clone carrying this T cell receptor (beta chain) was detected ten times or more. Its antigen is undetermined. The study excluded patients with uncontrolled infection, other autoimmune disease, pregnancy or lactation. The data belong to a study of T cells in Graves' hyperthyroidism and ophthalmopathy. This CDR3 has 19 residues. Germline lookup yields CDR1 MNHNY and CDR2 SVGAGI (reference sequence). Trimming cost V 1 base and J 2 bases; bases outside gene matches: 11. Regions amplified from RNA transcripts were the TCR beta CDR3 regions. The HTBI primer set was used in a first-round RT-PCR of the TCR CDR3. TCRdb processed the multiplex PCR reads anew with MiXCR; each CDR3 protein has one entry. The data hold 89,000 or so distinct CDR3 sequences, with approximately 40% observed a single time. Study-wide points: Appearing also in blood were most of the thyroid clonotypes expanded above 0.001.

The receptor was derived from a woman in her twenties or thirties with Graves' hyperthyroidism. This sequence joins TRBV6-6 and TRBJ2-7, with TRBD2 identical over 13 bases. The sample was peripheral blood or thyroid tissue (not recorded which). The CDR3 here is CASSYFDGLAGVRTYEQYF. CDR3 coding DNA: TGTGCCAGCAGTTACTTCGATGGACTAGCGGGAGTACGGACCTACGAGCAGTACTTC.